A single sample gave rise to the 15 T cell receptor beta chains below, sequenced in a study of shared clonotypes between healthy human individuals. The repertoire was sequenced with immunoSEQ multiplex PCR; TCRdb's copy has only in-frame clones and lacks some. The data contain more than 2,000,000 clones, over 85% of them singletons. The sample taken for sequencing was naive CD4+ T cells from PBMCs. The subset denotes: CD45RA+ positively selected. The source is a man younger than 35 in good health. Some clones in this sample may be carry-over from other donors' samples.

The CDR3, as DNA: TGTGCCAGCAGTCCCCCCCAGGGAAGAGAGACCCAGTACTTC. Translation: CASSPPQGRETQYF. The chain couples TRBV27 to TRBJ2-5; tentatively, D is TRBD1 (5 bases). V was shortened by 5 bases and J by 4 bases, with 14 bases between the two germline ends. Per the germline V gene, CDR1 is MNHEY and CDR2 is SMNVEV (reference sequence). The CDR3 consists of 14 residues.

V gene TRBV7-6 combines with J gene TRBJ2-2, with 7 bases identical to TRBD1. Germline CDR1 is SGHVS and CDR2 is FNYEAQ. V shed 6 bases and J 4 bases; nucleotides not matched to a gene: 8. This CDR3 region has 15 residues. The CDR3 protein is CASSPRQGGTGELFF. The CDR3 nucleotides are TGTGCCAGCAGTCCCAGACAGGGTGGCACCGGGGAGCTGTTTTTT. Based on the CDR3 plus reference TRBV7-6 and TRBJ2-2, the full variable domain is GAGVSQSPRYKVTKRGQDVALRCDPISGHVSLYWYRQALGQGPEFLTYFNYEAQQDKSGLPNDRFSAERPEGSISTLTIQRTEQRDSAMYRCASSPRQGGTGELFFGEGSRLTVL.

The V call is TRBV23-1, the J call TRBJ1-2, with 10 nucleotides matching TRBD1. TRBV23-1 is an ORF; its function is uncertain. There are 17 residues in the CDR3. The V and J ends lost 5 bases and 5 bases, in that order; junction bases with no gene match: 14. CDR3 protein: CASSSRDRGPSTYGYTF. In DNA, the CDR3 is TGCGCCAGCAGTTCCAGGGACAGGGGACCCTCCACTTATGGCTACACCTTC.

This chain uses TRBV6-1 with TRBJ2-7, with TRBD2 as a possible D gene (7 bases). The CDR3 loop spans 15 amino acids. Trimming left V 8 bases short and J 7 bases short, with 24 bases between. Germline lookup yields CDR1 MNHNS and CDR2 SASEGT. In DNA, the CDR3 is TGTGCCAGCTCAAGAGGGGGGGGGTCCCCCCTGGAGCAGTACTTC. It encodes CASSRGGGSPLEQYF.

V is TRBV10-2 and J is TRBJ2-1; 7 bases line up with TRBD1. The CDR3 is made up of 16 amino acids. CDR1 WSHSY and CDR2 SAAADI come from the germline V gene. Trimming at V came to 10 bases and at J to 2 bases, leaving 14 bases not matched to a gene. CDR3 nucleotides: TGCGCCACCCTGGACCAACAGGGGAAGACCTACAATGAGCAGTTCTTC. Translation gives CATLDQQGKTYNEQFF.

V usage is TRBV18 and J usage is TRBJ1-1; TRBD1 aligns across 8 bases. After removal of 1 base from V and 1 base from J, the junction contained 5 bases not matched to a gene. CDR3 size: 16 residues. Germline V gene lookup returns CDR1 KGHSH and CDR2 LQKENI. CDR3 region: CASSPRQTGGNTEAFF. As DNA, the CDR3 is TGTGCCAGCTCACCACGCCAAACAGGGGGGAACACTGAAGCTTTCTTT.

As for this clone: At the DNA level, this CDR3 is encoded by other sequences in the same sample as well. DNA of the CDR3: TGCGCCAGCAGCTTGGGCCTGATCTACGAGCAGTACTTC. Translated, it gives CASSLGLIYEQYF. This rearrangement joins TRBV5-1 to TRBJ2-7, with D hard to call. From germline, CDR1 is SGHRS and CDR2 YFSETQ. The CDR3 length is 13 residues. V was cut by 0 bases and J by 3 bases, with 7 bases left in between.

As concerns this clone: The same CDR3 also results from other DNA sequences found in this sample. This CDR3 reads CASSPLDGEQYF. CDR3 DNA sequence: TGTGCCAGCTCTCCTTTGGACGGCGAGCAGTACTTC. V usage is TRBV18 and J usage is TRBJ2-7; no definite D call. V was clipped by 6 bases and J by 6 bases, with 12 bases between them. The CDR3 is 12 residues long. CDR1 is KGHSH, CDR2 LQKENI, per germline.

V usage is TRBV7-2 and J usage is TRBJ2-2; TRBD1 agrees at 7 bases. V dropped 3 bases and J dropped 7; count of bases not matched to a gene: 5. The CDR3 runs to 14 residues. Germline CDR1 is SGHTA and CDR2 is FQGNSA. CDR3 residues: CASSFEGASGELFF. DNA of the CDR3: TGTGCCAGCAGCTTCGAGGGGGCTAGCGGGGAGCTGTTTTTT.

The rearrangement uses TRBV7-3 and TRBJ2-5, with 9 bases lining up with TRBD2. Trimming took 5 bases from V and 1 from J; bases not matched to a gene: 8. The length of the CDR3 is 16 residues. Germline assignment: CDR1 SGHTA and CDR2 FQGTGA. CDR3 in DNA: TGTGCCAGCAGCCCCATAGCGGGAGCCTCCCAAGAGACCCAGTACTTC. Translated, it gives CASSPIAGASQETQYF. Filled out from reference TRBV7-3 and TRBJ2-5, the complete variable domain reads GAGVSQTPSNKVTEKGKYVELRCDPISGHTALYWYRQSLGQGPEFLIYFQGTGAADDSGLPNDRFFAVRPEGSVSTLKIQRTERGDSAVYLCASSPIAGASQETQYFGPGTRLLVL.

V usage is TRBV5-1 and J usage is TRBJ2-2; tentative D call: TRBD1 (5 bases). Looked up from germline, CDR1 is SGHRS and CDR2 is YFSETQ. This CDR3 contains 16 residues. Trimming took off 1 base at V and 0 bases at J, with 10 bases between the two ends. The CDR3 bases are TGCGCCAGCAGCTTGAGGGCAGGGCCGAACACCGGGGAGCTGTTTTTT. Translation gives CASSLRAGPNTGELFF.

This sequence joins TRBV29-1 and TRBJ2-3, with D hard to call. CDR1 is SQVTM, CDR2 ANQGSEA, per germline. The CDR3 loop spans 11 amino acids. The CDR3 spells CTVGDTDTQYF. DNA of the CDR3: TGCACCGTCGGCGACACAGATACGCAGTATTTT.

The chain couples TRBV28 to TRBJ1-1; 11 bases match TRBD1. The V segment lost 6 bases and the J segment 1 base; nucleotides outside the gene matches: 1. The CDR3 is 14 amino acids. Germline V gene sequence: CDR1 MDHEN, CDR2 SYDVKM. The CDR3 DNA is TGTGCCAGCAGAGGACAGGGGGCGAACACTGAAGCTTTCTTT. Amino acids: CASRGQGANTEAFF. Drawing the rest from reference TRBV28 and TRBJ1-1, the complete variable domain is DVKVTQSSRYLVKRTGEKVFLECVQDMDHENMFWYRQDPGLGLRLIYFSYDVKMKEKGDIPEGYSVSREKKERFSLILESASTNQTSMYLCASRGQGANTEAFFGQGTRLTVV.

The rearrangement uses TRBV29-1 and TRBJ2-2, with D maybe TRBD1 (6 bases). The CDR3 contains 13 residues. The V end was cut by 3 bases, the J end by 3 bases, with 8 bases between. The V gene's germline CDR1 is SQVTM and CDR2 ANQGSEA. The chain's CDR3 is CSVDRGHTGELFF. In DNA, the CDR3 is TGCAGCGTTGACAGGGGACACACCGGGGAGCTGTTTTTT.

The gene calls are TRBV19 and TRBJ2-3, with 7 positions matching TRBD2. The CDR3 loop spans 16 amino acids. Germline V CDR1 and CDR2: LNHDA, SQIVND (reference sequence). V gave up 4 bases and J gave up 2 bases; unmatched junction bases: 9. For the CDR3, the DNA is TGTGCCAGTAGTAGCGGGAGAGAGACTTACACAGATACGCAGTATTTT. It encodes CASSSGRETYTDTQYF.